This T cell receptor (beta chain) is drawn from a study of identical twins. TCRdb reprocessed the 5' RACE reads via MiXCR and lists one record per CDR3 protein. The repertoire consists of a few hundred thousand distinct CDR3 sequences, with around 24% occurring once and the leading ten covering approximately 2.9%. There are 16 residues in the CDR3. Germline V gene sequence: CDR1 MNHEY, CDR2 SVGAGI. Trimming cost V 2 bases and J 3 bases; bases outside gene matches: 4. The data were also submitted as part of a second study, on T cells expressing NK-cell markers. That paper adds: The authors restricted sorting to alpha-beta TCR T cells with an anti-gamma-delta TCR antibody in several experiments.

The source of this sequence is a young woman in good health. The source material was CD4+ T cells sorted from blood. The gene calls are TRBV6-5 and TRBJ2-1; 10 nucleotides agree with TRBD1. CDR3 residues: CASSYHRTGGYNEQFF. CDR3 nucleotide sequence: TGTGCCAGCAGTTACCACAGGACAGGGGGCTACAATGAGCAGTTCTTC.